The 19 T cell receptor beta chains presented below share a single source sample, sequenced in a study of siplizumab effects on memory and regulatory T cells. This table comes from immunoSEQ multiplex PCR, and its TCRdb copy is limited to in-frame clones, with some not included. This table has 90,000 to 120,000 clones, over 90% appearing once. What was sequenced was Tregs sorted from blood. These receptors were collected from a human donor in good health.

J is TRBJ1-1 and V is TRBV7-3; perhaps TRBD1 as D (5 bases). Germline values: CDR1 SGHTA, CDR2 FQGTGA. Deletions cut 2 bases from V and 6 bases from J, with 13 bases between. CDR3 length: 14 residues. CDR3 bases: TGTGCCAGCAGCTTAGGGGACCTAGGGGCTGAAGCTTTCTTT. Its translation: CASSLGDLGAEAFF.

The rearrangement uses TRBV5-4 and TRBJ1-4; 8 bases line up with TRBD1. CDR1 is SGHNT and CDR2 is YYREEE in the germline V gene (reference sequence). CDR3 size: 15 residues. J lost 4 bases, V lost 2 bases, and 4 bases had no gene match. The CDR3 bases are TGTGCCAGCAGCTTCCGAGACAGGGGTAATGAAAAACTGTTTTTT. Residues: CASSFRDRGNEKLFF.

This chain uses TRBV5-1 with TRBJ2-3; TRBD1 aligns across 7 bases. The ends lost 4 bases at V and 2 bases at J; junction bases unmatched: 16. The CDR3 contains 18 residues. Germline V gene data show CDR1 as SGHRS and CDR2 as YFSETQ. The CDR3 nucleotides are TGCGCCAGCAGCCTAAACCTCGCAGGGGGACCCTACACAGATACGCAGTATTTT. It is translated as CASSLNLAGGPYTDTQYF. The complete variable domain, with remaining parts taken from reference TRBV5-1 and TRBJ2-3, reads KAGVTQTPRYLIKTRGQQVTLSCSPISGHRSVSWYQQTPGQGLQFLFEYFSETQRNKGNFPGRFSGRQFSNSRSEMNVSTLELGDSALYLCASSLNLAGGPYTDTQYFGPGTRLTVL.

The chain combines TRBV6-6 with TRBJ1-5; D might be TRBD1 (5 bases). With 6 bases removed from V and 2 bases from J, the gap between germline ends came to 11 bases. The CDR3 sequence is 14 residues long. Germline CDR1 and CDR2: MNHNY and SVGAGI (reference sequence). This CDR3 is CASSVGGGNQPQHF. The CDR3 region has the DNA TGTGCCAGCAGCGTGGGGGGGGGCAATCAGCCCCAGCATTTT.

The rearrangement uses TRBV6-1 and TRBJ1-6; maybe TRBD1 (5 bases). The CDR3 covers 15 residues. Germline V gene sequence: CDR1 MNHNS, CDR2 SASEGT. V was clipped by 5 bases and J by 6 bases, with 14 bases between them. The DNA of the CDR3 is TGTGCCAGCAGTTTCAGGGAGGGAAGTAATTCACCCCTCCACTTT. Its protein product is CASSFREGSNSPLHF.

This clone was recorded only once. CDR3 sequence: CASSTLAVGGTQYF. CDR3 nucleotides: TGCGCCAGCAGCACCCTGGCAGTTGGAGGTACGCAGTATTTT. The chain carries TRBV5-1 and TRBJ2-3; weak D call: TRBD2 (5 bases). The V end lost 4 bases, the J end lost 8 bases, and 17 bases lay between the germline ends. Germline loops: CDR1 SGHRS, CDR2 YFSETQ. The CDR3 covers 14 residues.

The chain links TRBV2 to TRBJ1-5; tentatively, D is TRBD1 (5 bases). V lost 6 bases and J 0 bases, leaving 18 bases between the germline ends. This CDR3 has 17 amino acids. CDR1 and CDR2 (germline): SNHLY, FYNNEI. The CDR3 reads CASSMNYGGISNQPQHF. The DNA of the CDR3 is TGTGCCAGCAGCATGAACTATGGGGGAATTAGCAATCAGCCCCAGCATTTT. Based on the CDR3 plus reference TRBV2 and TRBJ1-5, the full variable domain is EPEVTQTPSHQVTQMGQEVILRCVPISNHLYFYWYRQILGQKVEFLVSFYNNEISEKSEIFDDQFSVERPDGSNFTLKIRSTKLEDSAMYFCASSMNYGGISNQPQHFGDGTRLSIL.

The chain joins TRBV11-2 to TRBJ2-1, with TRBD2 identical over 9 bases. Per germline, CDR1 SGHAT and CDR2 FQNNGV. The ends lost 5 bases at V and 5 bases at J; junction bases unmatched: 19. The CDR3 runs to 19 residues. The CDR3 nucleotides read TGTGCCAGCAGCCGAATGGGGCGAACTGGGCGGGGGGGCCACAATGAGCAGTTCTTC. This gives the protein CASSRMGRTGRGGHNEQFF.

The CDR3 sequence is CASSQEVGLSNYGYTF. Here the CDR3 DNA reads TGTGCCAGCAGCCAAGAAGTAGGACTCAGTAACTATGGCTACACCTTC. This chain connects TRBV14 to TRBJ1-2, with no clear D. V gave up 0 bases and J gave up 1 base, with 12 bases separating them. Germline-derived CDR1 and CDR2 are SGHDN and FVKESK. There are 16 residues in the CDR3.

The chain recombines TRBV5-5 with TRBJ2-7; TRBD1 is a possible D gene (6 bases). V lost 2 bases to trimming and J lost 2 bases, with 11 bases between them. In germline, CDR1 is SGHKS, CDR2 YYEKEE (reference sequence). The CDR3 is 14 amino acids. Here the CDR3 DNA reads TGTGCCAGCAGCTTCCGGGACACGGCCTACGAGCAGTACTTC. Amino acids: CASSFRDTAYEQYF.

Points on this clone: Other DNA sequences within the sample encode an identical CDR3. The CDR3 nucleotides read TGCGCCAGCAGCTTGGGTGGAACTAGCACAGATACGCAGTATTTT. It yields the protein CASSLGGTSTDTQYF. The chain employs TRBV5-1 and TRBJ2-3; D unclear. V was trimmed by 0 bases and J by 0 bases, leaving 8 bases between them. Germline CDR1 and CDR2: SGHRS and YFSETQ. The CDR3 has 15 amino acids.

V usage is TRBV30 and J usage is TRBJ1-5, with 7 bases matching TRBD1. This CDR3 contains 15 residues. Per germline, CDR1 GTSNPN and CDR2 SVGIG (reference sequence). V was pared by 0 bases and J by 2 bases, with 4 bases of the junction left unmatched. The CDR3 DNA is TGTGCCTGGAGTGTACAGGGACAGCGCAATCAGCCCCAGCATTTT. It translates to CAWSVQGQRNQPQHF.

The V gene is TRBV30, the J gene TRBJ1-1, with 9 bases lining up with TRBD1. The CDR3 consists of 11 residues. Germline trimming cut 5 bases from V and 11 bases from J; bases unmatched to any gene: 6. Looked up from germline, CDR1 is GTSNPN and CDR2 is SVGIG (reference sequence). CDR3 region: CAWSGTGLAFF. In nucleotides, the CDR3 is TGTGCCTGGTCCGGGACAGGGCTTGCTTTCTTT.

The rearrangement uses TRBV6-4 and TRBJ1-3, with D uncertain. This CDR3 comprises 16 residues. With 0 bases removed from V and 0 bases from J, the gap between germline ends came to 9 bases. Germline V CDR1 and CDR2: MRHNA, SNTAGT. CDR3 coding DNA: TGTGCCAGCAGTGACTCGAGTCAGCTCTCTGGAAACACCATATATTTT. Protein product: CASSDSSQLSGNTIYF.

This rearrangement joins TRBV29-1 to TRBJ2-3; 11 nucleotides align to TRBD2. After removal of 1 base from V and 6 bases from J, the junction contained 6 bases not matched to a gene. The CDR3 has 15 residues. Germline V lookup: CDR1 SQVTM, CDR2 ANQGSEA. The CDR3 nucleotides read TGCAGCGTTGAAGTCCTAGCGGGAGGAGGTGATACGCAGTATTTT. Protein sequence: CSVEVLAGGGDTQYF.

As to this clone: Its ends do not fully match the called genes, so a read error is possible. CDR3 sequence (DNA): TGCGGCGTGGGACAGGGGATATACTATGGCTACACCTTC. It codes for CGVGQGIYYGYTF. The V and J genes are TRBV29-1 and TRBJ1-2; 10 nucleotides line up with TRBD1. Germline assignment: CDR1 SQVTM and CDR2 ANQGSEA. The CDR3 sequence is 13 residues long. Filled out from reference TRBV29-1 and TRBJ1-2, the complete variable domain reads SAVISQKPSRDICQRGTSLTIQCQVDSQVTMMFWYRQQPGQSLTLIATANQGSEATYESGFVIDKFPISRPNLTFSTLTVSNMSPEDSSIYLCGVGQGIYYGYTFGSGTRLTVV.

This clone was detected only once. The rearrangement joins TRBV19 to TRBJ1-5; unclear D gene. The CDR3 loop spans 14 amino acids. Trimming took off 6 bases at V and 2 bases at J, with 11 bases between the two ends. Germline CDR1 reads LNHDA; CDR2 reads SQIVND (reference sequence). CDR3 in amino acids: CASSLLSGNQPQHF. The CDR3 nucleotides are TGTGCCAGTAGCCTCTTGTCTGGCAATCAGCCCCAGCATTTT.

Turning to this clone: This CDR3 is also generated by other DNA sequences in the sample. The V call is TRBV29-1, the J call TRBJ1-1, with D possibly TRBD1 on 5 matching bases. V lost 4 bases and J lost 2, with 17 bases in between. Germline CDR1 is SQVTM and CDR2 is ANQGSEA. This CDR3 has 15 residues. The CDR3 reads CSVGRGTGRNTEAFF. Written as DNA, the CDR3 is TGCAGCGTTGGGCGGGGAACAGGAAGAAACACTGAAGCTTTCTTT.

The genes are TRBV18 and TRBJ2-7; D could derive from TRBD1 or TRBD2 (5 bases each). The V and J ends lost 4 bases and 0 bases respectively, with 16 bases between them. The CDR3 extends over 16 amino acids. From germline, CDR1 is KGHSH and CDR2 LQKENI. CDR3 amino acids: CASSLARGPSSYEQYF. DNA for the CDR3: TGTGCCAGCTCACTCGCCCGGGGACCAAGCTCCTACGAGCAGTACTTC.